Each of the 11 T cell receptor beta chains below was sequenced from the same sample in a study of blood T cell repertoires in COVID-19. Libraries were prepared by immunoSEQ multiplex PCR; TCRdb keeps only in-frame clonotypes and omits some of them. This table has under 200,000 clones, roughly 90% appearing once. The source material was peripheral blood. The origin of the receptors is a man between 50 and 59 years old with acute or convalescent COVID-19.

V gene TRBV19 combines with J gene TRBJ1-5; 10 nucleotides align to TRBD1. CDR3 length: 15 residues. Germline V gene data show CDR1 as LNHDA and CDR2 as SQIVND (reference sequence). V shed 1 base and J 7 bases; nucleotides not matched to a gene: 4. The CDR3 sequence is CASSIGGQGWQPQHF. As DNA, the CDR3 is TGTGCCAGTAGTATAGGGGGACAGGGGTGGCAGCCCCAGCATTTT.

This chain connects TRBV19 to TRBJ1-4; TRBD1 agrees at 9 bases. The CDR3 runs to 15 residues. The V gene's germline CDR1 is LNHDA and CDR2 SQIVND (reference sequence). Trimming took 5 bases from V and 7 from J; bases not matched to a gene: 8. As DNA, the CDR3 is TGTGCCAGTAGTCACAGGGGGCAGGATGGTGAAAAACTGTTTTTT. This encodes CASSHRGQDGEKLFF.

The gene calls are TRBV9 and TRBJ1-3; no clear D gene. Germline V gives CDR1 SGDLS, CDR2 YYNGEE. The CDR3 spans 15 residues. Between the trimmed V and J ends, which lost 1 base and 0 bases, there was a span of 8 bases. CDR3 coding DNA: TGTGCCAGCAGCGTAAGCGAAGGCTCTGGAAACACCATATATTTT. This encodes CASSVSEGSGNTIYF.

The chain uses TRBV27 and TRBJ2-7, with TRBD2 as a possible D gene (7 bases). The CDR3 has 14 amino acids. V was trimmed by 5 bases and J by 3 bases, leaving 14 bases between them. The V gene's germline CDR1 is MNHEY and CDR2 SMNVEV (reference sequence). This CDR3 reads CASSLRGAGYEQYV. CDR3 DNA sequence: TGTGCCAGCAGTCTCCGGGGGGCAGGCTACGAGCAGTACGTC.

V gene TRBV29-1 combines with J gene TRBJ1-5; tentative D call: TRBD1 (5 bases). CDR3 length: 13 amino acids. The germline V and J ends were trimmed by 6 bases and 5 bases, with 14 bases remaining between them. Germline values: CDR1 SQVTM, CDR2 ANQGSEA. In DNA, the CDR3 is TGCAGCGTGTCCCCGGCGGGGGATCAGCCCCAGCATTTT. Translating gives CSVSPAGDQPQHF. The full variable domain, rest sourced from reference TRBV29-1 and TRBJ1-5, is SAVISQKPSRDICQRGTSLTIQCQVDSQVTMMFWYRQQPGQSLTLIATANQGSEATYESGFVIDKFPISRPNLTFSTLTVSNMSPEDSSIYLCSVSPAGDQPQHFGDGTRLSIL.

This rearrangement joins TRBV7-9 to TRBJ1-2; D not resolved. Germline V gene lookup returns CDR1 SEHNR and CDR2 FQNEAQ (reference sequence). Trimming took off 0 bases at V and 5 bases at J, with 7 bases between the two ends. The CDR3 runs to 13 residues. CDR3 region: CASSLAGIYGYTF. CDR3 nucleotides: TGTGCCAGCAGCTTAGCGGGCATTTATGGCTACACCTTC. Complete variable domain (other parts from reference TRBV7-9 and TRBJ1-2): DTGVSQNPRHKITKRGQNVTFRCDPISEHNRLYWYRQTLGQGPEFLTYFQNEAQLEKSRLLSDRFSAERPKGSFSTLEIQRTEQGDSAMYLCASSLAGIYGYTFGSGTRLTVV.

The chain employs TRBV7-2 and TRBJ2-1; D gene ambiguous. CDR1 and CDR2 (germline): SGHTA, FQGNSA. This CDR3 region has 15 residues. Between the trimmed V and J ends, which lost 3 bases and 4 bases, there was a span of 13 bases. The CDR3 DNA is TGTGCCAGCAGCTTTGGAGTTCCCGATTACAATGAGCAGTTCTTC. Residues: CASSFGVPDYNEQFF.

This clone came up once. V is TRBV14 and J is TRBJ1-2; the D is unclear. Trimming left V 0 bases short and J 6 bases short, with 11 bases between. The CDR3 loop spans 14 amino acids. Germline CDR1 reads SGHDN; CDR2 reads FVKESK. CDR3 DNA sequence: TGTGCCAGCAGCCAAGATCTGAGGGCGGATGGCTACACCTTC. Its protein product is CASSQDLRADGYTF.

The chain is built from TRBV18 and TRBJ1-1; D gene unclear. Trimming cost V 5 bases and J 3 bases, with 10 bases left between them. Per germline, CDR1 KGHSH and CDR2 LQKENI. The CDR3 totals 13 residues. CDR3 in DNA: TGTGCCAGCTCATCCTCGGAGGACACTGAAGCTTTCTTT. As protein: CASSSSEDTEAFF. The complete variable domain, with remaining parts taken from reference TRBV18 and TRBJ1-1, reads NAGVMQNPRHLVRRRGQEARLRCSPMKGHSHVYWYRQLPEEGLKFMVYLQKENIIDESGMPKERFSAEFPKEGPSILRIQQVVRGDSAAYFCASSSSEDTEAFFGQGTRLTVV.

For the CDR3, the DNA is TGTGCCAGCAGTGCAGGGTATTTCTCTGGGGCCAACGTCCTGACTTTC. Protein product: CASSAGYFSGANVLTF. This chain links TRBV6-2 or TRBV6-3 with TRBJ2-6; maybe TRBD1 (5 bases). This CDR3 contains 16 residues. Trimming took off 5 bases at V and 0 bases at J, with 11 bases between the two ends. Germline CDR1 is MNHEY and CDR2 is SVGEGT.

The V and J genes are TRBV6-5 and TRBJ2-2; tentative D call: TRBD2 (5 bases). This CDR3 spans 13 amino acids. V lost 5 bases and J 9 bases, leaving 13 bases between the germline ends. CDR1 is MNHEY, CDR2 SVGAGI, per germline. This CDR3 reads CASSLNSERELFF. The CDR3 nucleotides are TGTGCCAGCAGTCTCAATAGCGAACGGGAGCTGTTTTTT.